This entry concerns a single TCR beta chain. The antigen remains unidentified. The protocol was immunoSEQ multiplex PCR, while the TCRdb copy is restricted to in-frame clones and leaves out a portion. The data show 60,000 or so clones, with around 88% seen just once and over 0.6% held by the top ten. The sample originates from a study of OX40 agonist ivuxolimab in advanced cancers. The overall study: Subjects had a mean age of around 63 years, with a range of roughly 20 to 79; around 84% were male. Partial responses were observed in three patients, of whom one had hepatocellular carcinoma and two had cutaneous melanoma. Study-wide findings and caveats: CD8+ T cells (on average) carried more expanded clones than CD4+ T cells.

In germline, CDR1 is LNHDA, CDR2 SQIVND (reference sequence). The CDR3 runs to 12 residues. Trimming took off 4 bases at V and 6 bases at J, with 8 bases between the two ends. The chain uses TRBV19 and TRBJ2-3; D not certain. The TCR sequence derives from an adult with an advanced solid tumor such as melanoma, head and neck, liver or kidney cancer. Specimen: CD4+ or CD8+ T cells sorted from blood, collected in a trial of the OX40 agonist ivuxolimab. The CDR3 sequence is CASSSNSDTQYF. CDR3 coding DNA: TGTGCCAGTAGTAGCAACTCCGATACGCAGTATTTT.